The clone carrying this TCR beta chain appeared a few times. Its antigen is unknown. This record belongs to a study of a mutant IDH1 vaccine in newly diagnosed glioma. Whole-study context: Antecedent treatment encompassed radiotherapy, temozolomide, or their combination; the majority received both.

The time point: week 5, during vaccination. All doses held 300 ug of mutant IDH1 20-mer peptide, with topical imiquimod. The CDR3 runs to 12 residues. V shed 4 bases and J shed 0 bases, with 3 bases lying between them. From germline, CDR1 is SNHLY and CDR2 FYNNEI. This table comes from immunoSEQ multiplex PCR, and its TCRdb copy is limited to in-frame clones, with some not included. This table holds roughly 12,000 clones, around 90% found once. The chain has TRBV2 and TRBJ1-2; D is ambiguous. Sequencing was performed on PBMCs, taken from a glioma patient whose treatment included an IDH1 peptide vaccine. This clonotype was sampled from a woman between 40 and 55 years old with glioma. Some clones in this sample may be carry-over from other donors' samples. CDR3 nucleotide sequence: TGTGCCAGCAGTGTGGCTAACTATGGCTACACCTTC. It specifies CASSVANYGYTF.